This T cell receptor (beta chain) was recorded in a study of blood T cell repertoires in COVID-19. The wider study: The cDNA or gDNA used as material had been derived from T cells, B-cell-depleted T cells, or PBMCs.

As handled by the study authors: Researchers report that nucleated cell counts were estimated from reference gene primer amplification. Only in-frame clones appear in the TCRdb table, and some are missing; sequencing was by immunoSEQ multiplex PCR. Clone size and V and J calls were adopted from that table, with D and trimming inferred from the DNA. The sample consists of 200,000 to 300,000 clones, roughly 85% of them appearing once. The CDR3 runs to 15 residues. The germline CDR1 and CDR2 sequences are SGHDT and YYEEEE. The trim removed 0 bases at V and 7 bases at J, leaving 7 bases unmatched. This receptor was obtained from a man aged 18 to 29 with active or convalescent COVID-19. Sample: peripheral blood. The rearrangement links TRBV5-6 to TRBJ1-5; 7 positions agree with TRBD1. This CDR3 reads CASSLGQGHGQPQHF. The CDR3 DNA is TGTGCCAGCAGCTTGGGACAGGGCCACGGGCAGCCCCAGCATTTT.